A selection of T cell receptor beta chains follows, all from one sample in a study of a mutant IDH1 vaccine in newly diagnosed glioma. Their recognized antigens are unknown. Some clones are missing from TCRdb's copy, which holds only in-frame ones; the method was immunoSEQ multiplex PCR. The sample gives around 50,000 clones, around 84% of which show up once; about 4.3% is in the top ten. This specimen was PBMCs, taken from a glioma patient whose treatment included an IDH1 peptide vaccine. These receptors all come from a woman aged 30 to 39 with glioma. Some clones in this sample may be carry-over from other donors' samples. Both conserved end residues are part of each CDR3. The D gene is left open where the match is weak.

CDR3 protein	V gene	D gene
CATRAALLHPREPQHF	TRBV28	.
CATTGDVDSYNEQFF	TRBV5-4	.
CASSPGSGPYEQYF	TRBV10-2	.
CASSVPSGENYGYTF	TRBV19	.
CAWGGVNTIYF	TRBV30	.
CAISEYYQVDLTDTQYF	TRBV10-3	.
CASSFIQQGEDGYTF	TRBV7-9	.
CASSMTSGAYNEQFF	TRBV19	TRBD2
CASSQDPWGGRGETQYF	TRBV4-1	.
CASSTGQEPYNEQFF	TRBV7-2	TRBD1
CASSLIAPLGYEQYF	TRBV5-6	.
CASSLLGGGGRTEAFF	TRBV7-9	.
CASSPKPPDRLIISGANVLTF	TRBV27	TRBD1
CASSSGTSGYNEQFF	TRBV5-1	TRBD2
CASSIQSLAKNIQYF	TRBV19	.
CASSPVLAGAYEQYF	TRBV2	TRBD2
CASSQDSFLLGDTQYF	TRBV4-1	.
CASSSIGSGNTIYF	TRBV25-1	.
CASSLGGWNTEAFF	TRBV7-9	.
CAWAGYLNTEAFF	TRBV30	.
CSVETGVGDTQYF	TRBV29-1	TRBD1
CASSQTTSGQWGEQFF	TRBV4-2	TRBD2
CASSSRDRAYEQYF	TRBV5-1	TRBD1
CASSHPGAGGYTQYF	TRBV7-8	TRBD2
CASSLAQTNGELFF	TRBV5-1	.
CASSYFWSISPNEQFF	TRBV6-5	.
CASSDAGPGATEAFF	TRBV4-1	.
CATTQGLVTEAFF	TRBV19	.
CASSRWPGQGSDEQFF	TRBV4-1	TRBD1
CARYFPTNEKLFF	TRBV10-1	.
CAWMGGRIYNEQFF	TRBV30	.
CASSSQGIYGYTF	TRBV11-2	.
CASSIGGPYNEQFF	TRBV19	.
CASSQSATGRTEAFF	TRBV19	TRBD1
CASSEAPGLMNTGELFF	TRBV6-1	.